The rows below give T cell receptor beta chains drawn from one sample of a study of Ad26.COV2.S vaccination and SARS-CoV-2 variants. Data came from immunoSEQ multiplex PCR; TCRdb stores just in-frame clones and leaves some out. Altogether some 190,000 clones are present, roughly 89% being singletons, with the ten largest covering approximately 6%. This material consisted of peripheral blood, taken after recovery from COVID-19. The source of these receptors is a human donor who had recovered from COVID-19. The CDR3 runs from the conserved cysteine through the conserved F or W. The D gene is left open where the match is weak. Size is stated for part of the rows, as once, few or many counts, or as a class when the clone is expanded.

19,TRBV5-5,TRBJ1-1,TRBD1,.,CASSFETRDSGFRATEAFF
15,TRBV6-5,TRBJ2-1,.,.,CASRSETGSYNEQFF
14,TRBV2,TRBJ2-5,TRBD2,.,CASRNRGGPETQYF
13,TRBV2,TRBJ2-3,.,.,CAREAGFTDTQYF
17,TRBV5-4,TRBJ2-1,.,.,CASSLAINWQPNNEQFF
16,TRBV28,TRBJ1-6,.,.,CASSSPAGGLDSPLHF
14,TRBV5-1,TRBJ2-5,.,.,CASNGITGEETQYF
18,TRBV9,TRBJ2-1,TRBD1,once,CASSLGQGPPYATNEQFF
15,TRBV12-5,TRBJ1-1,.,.,CASGTGSLLNTEAFF
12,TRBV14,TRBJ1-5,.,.,CASSQVRGPQHF
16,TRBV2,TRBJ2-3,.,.,CATRGEFGSYTDTQYF
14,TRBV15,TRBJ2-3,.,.,CATSRGAGTDTQYF
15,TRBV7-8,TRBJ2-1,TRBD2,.,CASSFRLAEYNEQFF
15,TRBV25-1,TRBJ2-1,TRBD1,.,CASSDPDRANNEQFF
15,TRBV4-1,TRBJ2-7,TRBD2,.,CASSQVLAGSYEQYF
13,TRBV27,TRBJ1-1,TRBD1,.,CASSLHTGAEAFF
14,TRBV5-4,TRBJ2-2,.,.,CASSFITDTGELFF
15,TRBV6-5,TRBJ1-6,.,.,CAVEAALSYNSPLHF
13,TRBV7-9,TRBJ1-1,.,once,CASSFAGNTEAFF
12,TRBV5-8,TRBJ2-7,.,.,CASSQWTHEQYF
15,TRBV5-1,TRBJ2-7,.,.,CASSSYPEGPYEQYF
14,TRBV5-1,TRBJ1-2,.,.,CASSATQAAYGYTF
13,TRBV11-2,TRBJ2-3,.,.,CASSPGAGDTQYF
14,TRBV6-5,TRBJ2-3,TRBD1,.,CASSYSTGTDTQYF
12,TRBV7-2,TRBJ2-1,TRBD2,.,CASRSGLAEQFF
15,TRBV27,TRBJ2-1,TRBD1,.,CASSSALKTGGEQFF
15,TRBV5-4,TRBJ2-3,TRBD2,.,CASSLGLAGTDTQYF
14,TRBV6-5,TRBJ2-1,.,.,CASSYARGIGEQFF
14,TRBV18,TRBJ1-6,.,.,CASSLAGEDSPLHF
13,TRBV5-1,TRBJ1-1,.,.,CASSQGRNTEAFF
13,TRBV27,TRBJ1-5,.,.,CASSLSGSGAQHF
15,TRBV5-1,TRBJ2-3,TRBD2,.,CASSSGLGSTDTQYF
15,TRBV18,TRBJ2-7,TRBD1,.,CASSPGQGATYEQYF
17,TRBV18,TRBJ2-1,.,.,CASSDPVRPGSYNEQFF
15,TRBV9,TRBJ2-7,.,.,CASSVGGGGDYEQYF
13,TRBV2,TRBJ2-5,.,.,CASTRDNQETQYF
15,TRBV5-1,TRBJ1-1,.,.,CASSLYRTVSSEAFF
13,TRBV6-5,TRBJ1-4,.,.,CASRPTGNEKLFF
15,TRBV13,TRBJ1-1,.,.,CASSFVEDPTGEAFF
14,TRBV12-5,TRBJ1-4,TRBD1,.,CASGPGQNNEKLFF
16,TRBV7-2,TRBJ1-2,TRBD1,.,CASSLIGTAINYGYTF
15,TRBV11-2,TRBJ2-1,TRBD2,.,CASSPGGGTYNEQFF
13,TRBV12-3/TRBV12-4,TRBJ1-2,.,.,CASSPGGNYGYTF
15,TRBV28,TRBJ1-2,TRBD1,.,CASSSPGTGNDGYTF
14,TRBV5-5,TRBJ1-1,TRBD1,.,CASSETGGHTEAFF
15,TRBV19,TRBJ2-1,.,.,CASSIDPKRYNEQFF
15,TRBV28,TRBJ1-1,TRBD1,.,CASSLLRAGGATAFF
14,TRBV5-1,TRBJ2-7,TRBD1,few,CASSSGQGVDEQYF
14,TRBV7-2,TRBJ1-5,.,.,CASSPVGFNQPQHF
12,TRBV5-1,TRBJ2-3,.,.,CASSAGQYTQYF
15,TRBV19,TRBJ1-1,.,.,CASSSAGSLNTEAFF
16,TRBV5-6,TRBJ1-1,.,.,CASSRGPPRGNTEAFF
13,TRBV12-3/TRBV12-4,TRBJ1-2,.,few,CASSTDINYGYTF
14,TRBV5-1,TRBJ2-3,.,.,CASIPGGSADTQYF
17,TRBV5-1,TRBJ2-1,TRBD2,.,CASSQHLLAGGPREQFF
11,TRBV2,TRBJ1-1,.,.,CASSENQRAFF
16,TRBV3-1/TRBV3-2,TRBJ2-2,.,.,CASSPLRVGGTGELFF